The sequence of this TCR beta chain was determined in a study of cytomegalovirus exposure and HLA in healthy donors. Study outcomes and limitations: Associated with cytomegalovirus, according to the listing, were 150 to 200 TCR beta chains.

Donors in the study were healthy people who gave bone marrow. Use of 60 Vbeta and 13 Jbeta primers characterized the PCR. The repertoire was sequenced with immunoSEQ multiplex PCR; TCRdb's copy has only in-frame clones and lacks some. The table has around 160,000 clones, approximately 80% seen once. This clone appeared a single time. Its antigen is still unknown. This CDR3 contains 12 residues. V trimming: 3 bases; J trimming: 11 bases; junction bases outside the gene matches: 7. CDR1 SGDLS and CDR2 YYNGEE come from the germline V gene. The sequence was obtained from a male donor in good health and CMV-seropositive. The sample taken for sequencing was PBMCs. V usage is TRBV9 and J usage is TRBJ1-1; 7 bases align to TRBD1. This CDR3 is CASSATGVGAFF. In DNA form, the CDR3 reads TGTGCCAGCAGCGCCACAGGGGTCGGGGCTTTCTTT. The whole variable domain, filled in from reference TRBV9 and TRBJ1-1, reads DSGVTQTPKHLITATGQRVTLRCSPRSGDLSVYWYQQSLDQGLQFLIQYYNGEERAKGNILERFSAQQFPDLHSELNLSSLELGDSALYFCASSATGVGAFFGQGTRLTVV.